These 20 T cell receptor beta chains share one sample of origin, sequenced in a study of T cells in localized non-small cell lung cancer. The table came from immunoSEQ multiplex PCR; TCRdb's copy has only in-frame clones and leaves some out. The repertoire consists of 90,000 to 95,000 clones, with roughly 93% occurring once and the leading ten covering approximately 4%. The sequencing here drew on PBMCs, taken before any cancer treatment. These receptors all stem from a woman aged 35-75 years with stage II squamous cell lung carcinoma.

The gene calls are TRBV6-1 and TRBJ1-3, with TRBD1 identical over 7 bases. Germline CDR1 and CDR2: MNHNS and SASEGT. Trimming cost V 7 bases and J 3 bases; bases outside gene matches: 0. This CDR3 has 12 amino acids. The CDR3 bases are TGTGCCAGCAACAGGGGTGGAAACACCATATATTTT. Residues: CASNRGGNTIYF.

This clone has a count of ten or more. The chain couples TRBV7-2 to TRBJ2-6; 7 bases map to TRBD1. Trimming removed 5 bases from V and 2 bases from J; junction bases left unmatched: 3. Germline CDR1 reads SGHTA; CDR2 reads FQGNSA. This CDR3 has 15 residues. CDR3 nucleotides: TGTGCCAGCAGCCCGACAGGGCCTGGGGCCAACGTCCTGACTTTC. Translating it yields CASSPTGPGANVLTF.

The DNA of the CDR3 is TGTGCCAGCAGTCTGCGGGGGAGACAAGAGACCCAGTACTTC. Amino acids: CASSLRGRQETQYF. This chain joins TRBV5-4 and TRBJ2-5, with 7 bases matching TRBD2. The V gene end was trimmed by 5 bases and the J gene end by 2 bases; junction bases not matched to a gene: 6. Germline-derived CDR1 and CDR2 are SGHNT and YYREEE (reference sequence). The CDR3 runs 14 residues. The full variable domain, in which reference TRBV5-4 and TRBJ2-5 provide the parts outside the CDR3, is ETGVTQSPTHLIKTRGQQVTLRCSSQSGHNTVSWYQQALGQGPQFIFQYYREEENGRGNFPPRFSGLQFPNYSSELNVNALELDDSALYLCASSLRGRQETQYFGPGTRLLVL.

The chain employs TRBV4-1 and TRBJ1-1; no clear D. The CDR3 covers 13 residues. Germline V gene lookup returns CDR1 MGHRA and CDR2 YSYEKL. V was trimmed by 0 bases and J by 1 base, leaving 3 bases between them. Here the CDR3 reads CASSQETNTEAFF. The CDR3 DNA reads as TGCGCCAGCAGCCAAGAGACGAACACTGAAGCTTTCTTT.

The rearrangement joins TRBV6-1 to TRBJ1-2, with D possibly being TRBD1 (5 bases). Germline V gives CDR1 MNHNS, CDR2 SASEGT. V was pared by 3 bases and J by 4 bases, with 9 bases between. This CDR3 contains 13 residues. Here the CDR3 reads CASSEEGLYGYTF. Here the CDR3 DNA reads TGTGCCAGCAGTGAGGAGGGGCTCTATGGCTACACCTTC.

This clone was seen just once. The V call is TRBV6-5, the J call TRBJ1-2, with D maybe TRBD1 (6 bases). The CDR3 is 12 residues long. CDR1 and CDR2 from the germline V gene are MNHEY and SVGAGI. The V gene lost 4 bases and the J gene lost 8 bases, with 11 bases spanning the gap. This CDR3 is CASSSRGGGYTF. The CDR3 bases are TGTGCCAGCAGTTCCAGGGGAGGCGGCTACACCTTC.

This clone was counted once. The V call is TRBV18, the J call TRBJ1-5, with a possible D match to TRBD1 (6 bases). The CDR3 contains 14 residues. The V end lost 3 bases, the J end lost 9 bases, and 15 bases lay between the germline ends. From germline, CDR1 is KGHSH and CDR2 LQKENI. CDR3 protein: CASSPLTGAGPQHF. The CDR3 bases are TGTGCCAGCTCACCGTTGACAGGCGCGGGGCCCCAGCATTTT.

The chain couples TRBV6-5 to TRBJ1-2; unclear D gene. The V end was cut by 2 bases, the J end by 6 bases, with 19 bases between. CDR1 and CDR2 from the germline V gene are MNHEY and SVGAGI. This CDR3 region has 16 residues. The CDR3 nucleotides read TGTGCCAGCAGTTACAGGCGGACCATGATTATTGATGGCTACACCTTC. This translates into CASSYRRTMIIDGYTF.

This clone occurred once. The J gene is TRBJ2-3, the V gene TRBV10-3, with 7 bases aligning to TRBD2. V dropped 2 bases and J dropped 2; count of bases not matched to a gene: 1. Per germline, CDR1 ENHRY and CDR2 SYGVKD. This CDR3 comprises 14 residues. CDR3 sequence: CAISEGGDTDTQYF. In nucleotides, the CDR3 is TGTGCCATCAGTGAGGGGGGGGACACAGATACGCAGTATTTT.

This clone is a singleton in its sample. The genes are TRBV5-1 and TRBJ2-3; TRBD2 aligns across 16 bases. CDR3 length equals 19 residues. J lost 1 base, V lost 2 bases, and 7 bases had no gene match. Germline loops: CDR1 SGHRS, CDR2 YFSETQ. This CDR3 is CASSLGTSGRAHRTDTQYF. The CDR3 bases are TGCGCCAGCAGCTTAGGGACTAGCGGGAGGGCCCATCGCACAGATACGCAGTATTTT.

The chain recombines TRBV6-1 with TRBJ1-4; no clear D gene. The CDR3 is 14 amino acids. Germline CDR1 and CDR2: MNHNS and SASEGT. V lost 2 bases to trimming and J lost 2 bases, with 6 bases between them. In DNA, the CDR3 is TGTGCCAGCAGTGAAAGGATGACTAATGAAAAACTGTTTTTT. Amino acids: CASSERMTNEKLFF.

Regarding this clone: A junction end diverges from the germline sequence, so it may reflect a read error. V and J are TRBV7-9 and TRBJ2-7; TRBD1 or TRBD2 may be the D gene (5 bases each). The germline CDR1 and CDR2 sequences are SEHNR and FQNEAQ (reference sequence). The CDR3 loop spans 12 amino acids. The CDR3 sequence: CASSQRDGLSFF. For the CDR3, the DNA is TGTGCCAGCAGCCAAAGGGACGGTTTAAGTTTCTTC.

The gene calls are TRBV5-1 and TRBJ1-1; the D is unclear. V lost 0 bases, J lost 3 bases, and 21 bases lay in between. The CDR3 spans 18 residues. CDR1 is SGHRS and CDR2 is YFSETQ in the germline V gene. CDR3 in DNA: TGCGCCAGCAGCTTGGAACTGAGGGCCCCCCGGGTAGACACTGAAGCTTTCTTT. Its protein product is CASSLELRAPRVDTEAFF.

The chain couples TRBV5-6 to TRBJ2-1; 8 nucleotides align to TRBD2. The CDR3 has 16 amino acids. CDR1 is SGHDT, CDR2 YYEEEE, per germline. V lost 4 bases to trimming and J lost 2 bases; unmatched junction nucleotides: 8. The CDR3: CASSKGTSITYNEQFF. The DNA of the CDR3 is TGTGCCAGCAGCAAAGGGACTAGTATAACCTACAATGAGCAGTTCTTC. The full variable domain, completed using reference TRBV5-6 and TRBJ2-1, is DAGVTQSPTHLIKTRGQQVTLRCSPKSGHDTVSWYQQALGQGPQFIFQYYEEEERQRGNFPDRFSGHQFPNYSSELNVNALLLGDSALYLCASSKGTSITYNEQFFGPGTRLTVL.

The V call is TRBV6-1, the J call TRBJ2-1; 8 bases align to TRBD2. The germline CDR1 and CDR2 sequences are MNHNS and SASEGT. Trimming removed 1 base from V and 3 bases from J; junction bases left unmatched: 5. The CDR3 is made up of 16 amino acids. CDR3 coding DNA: TGTGCCAGCAGTGAAGAGCTAGCGGGCTACTACAATGAGCAGTTCTTC. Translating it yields CASSEELAGYYNEQFF.

CDR3 sequence (DNA): TGTGCCAGCAGCTTAGATCGGACTAGCTGGAATGAGCAGTTCTTC. Translated: CASSLDRTSWNEQFF. The V and J genes are TRBV11-2 and TRBJ2-1, with 8 bases that match TRBD2. The CDR3 is 15 residues long. The ends lost 0 bases at V and 7 bases at J; junction bases unmatched: 5. The germline CDR1 and CDR2 sequences are SGHAT and FQNNGV.

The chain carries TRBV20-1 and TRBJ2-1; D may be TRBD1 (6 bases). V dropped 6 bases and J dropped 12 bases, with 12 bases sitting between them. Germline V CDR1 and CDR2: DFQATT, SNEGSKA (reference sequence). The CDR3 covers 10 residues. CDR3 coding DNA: TGCAGTGCCAGGGGCGTAGGGCAGTTCTTC. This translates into CSARGVGQFF.

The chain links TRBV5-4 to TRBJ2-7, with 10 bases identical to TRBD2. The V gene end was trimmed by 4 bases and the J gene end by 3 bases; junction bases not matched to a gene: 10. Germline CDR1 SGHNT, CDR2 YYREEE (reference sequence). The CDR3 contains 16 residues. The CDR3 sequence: CASSHGSSGRHYEQYF. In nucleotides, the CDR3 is TGTGCCAGCAGCCACGGCTCTAGCGGGAGACACTACGAGCAGTACTTC.

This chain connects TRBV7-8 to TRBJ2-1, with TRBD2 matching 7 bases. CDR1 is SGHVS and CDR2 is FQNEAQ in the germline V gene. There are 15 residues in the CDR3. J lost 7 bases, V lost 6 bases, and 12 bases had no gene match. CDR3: CASSPERLAGNEQFF. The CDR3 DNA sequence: TGTGCCAGCAGTCCCGAACGACTAGCAGGAAATGAGCAGTTCTTC.

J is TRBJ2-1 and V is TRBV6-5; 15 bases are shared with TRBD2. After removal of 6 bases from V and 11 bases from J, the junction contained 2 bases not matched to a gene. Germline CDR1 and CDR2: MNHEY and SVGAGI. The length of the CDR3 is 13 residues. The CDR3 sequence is CASRGLAGGQQFF. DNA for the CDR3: TGTGCCAGCAGGGGACTAGCGGGAGGCCAGCAGTTCTTC.